This T cell receptor beta chain comes out of a study of regulatory T cells in long-lasting Graves disease. Regarding the study as a whole: With persistent disease, TRBV28, TRBJ1-2 and TRBJ2-5 were the favored segments.

Specified time point: persistent/refractory GD, antithyroid drugs over 5 years with positive TRAb. The TCR library was prepared using RNA isolated from PBMCs. Notes on this clonotype: The antigen is undetermined.

Germline assignment: CDR1 LGHNA and CDR2 YNFKEQ. There are 16 residues in the CDR3. V shed 0 bases and J 12 bases; nucleotides not matched to a gene: 10. Library construction for TCR beta used iRepertoire HTBI primers and Arm-PCR of CDR3 regions. TCRdb fed the multiplex PCR reads into MiXCR, producing one record per CDR3 protein. In the table there are approximately 400,000 distinct CDR3 sequences, around 22% of which are singletons. This clonotype was obtained from a female donor with Graves disease. The chain combines TRBV4-2 with TRBJ2-1; TRBD2 matches 11 bases. The source material was peripheral blood mononuclear cells (PBMCs), sampled when the disease was refractory, from a patient treated with antithyroid drugs. The CDR3 DNA reads TGTGCCAGCAGCCAAGACCGTCTAGCGGGAGGATCGGCGCAGTTCTTC. Its translation: CASSQDRLAGGSAQFF.